This T cell receptor beta chain derives from a study of blood T cell repertoires in COVID-19. Study-level information: Samples taken during acute and convalescent COVID-19 were collected in the United States, Italy and Spain. PBMCs, B-cell-depleted T cells, or T cells were the source of the cDNA or gDNA that made up the material.

In the original workflow: The assay estimated nucleated cells by amplifying reference gene primers. The protocol was immunoSEQ multiplex PCR, while the TCRdb copy is restricted to in-frame clones and leaves out a portion. V and J calls and clone size are those listed in that table; D and trimming were worked out from the DNA. The top ten hold 4.5% to 5.5% of the sample, which has roughly 100,000 clones, roughly four fifths seen once. Seattle cases were enrolled at active infection and followed longitudinally. Between the trimmed V and J ends, which lost 2 bases and 0 bases, there was a span of 10 bases. Germline V CDR1 and CDR2: LNHDA, SQIVND (reference sequence). The CDR3 sequence is 15 residues long.

The sequenced material came from peripheral blood. The clonotype originates from a man at least 80 years old with COVID-19, enrolled during active disease. This chain connects TRBV19 to TRBJ1-1; possibly TRBD1 for D (6 bases). For the CDR3, the DNA is TGTGCCAGTAGTATAACAGGGTTTATGAACACTGAAGCTTTCTTT. This gives the protein CASSITGFMNTEAFF.